This T cell receptor (beta chain) was captured by sequencing in a study of blood T cells in healthy people across ages. Findings of the study overall: More naive CD4+ cells and higher diversity marked long-lived donors relative to aged donors.

Together with a sample-barcoded 5' primer, a J-beta primer mix was included in a second PCR lasting roughly 6 to 12 cycles. Every sample gave at least 2.5 million paired-end reads containing CDR3. TCRdb called the 5' RACE reads again in MiXCR, with one record for every CDR3 protein. Altogether some 760,000 distinct CDR3 sequences are present, approximately 25% being singletons, with the ten largest covering under 10%. Note on this clonotype: Its target is unknown.

V was cut by 7 bases and J by 2 bases, with 21 bases left in between. The germline V gene has CDR1 SQVTM and CDR2 ANQGSEA. This CDR3 region has 15 residues. This same sample was also part of a study on T cells of mothers and their children. Per that paper: A few healthy Caucasian mothers and their six children were the donors.

This TCR derives from a boy younger than 18 in good health. This chain connects TRBV29-1 to TRBJ2-7, with D tentatively TRBD1 or TRBD2 (5 bases each). The sequencing sample was made of blood. This chain's CDR3 is CSAGAEPQSPYEQYF. CDR3 DNA sequence: TGCAGCGCCGGGGCAGAGCCCCAAAGTCCCTACGAGCAGTACTTC.